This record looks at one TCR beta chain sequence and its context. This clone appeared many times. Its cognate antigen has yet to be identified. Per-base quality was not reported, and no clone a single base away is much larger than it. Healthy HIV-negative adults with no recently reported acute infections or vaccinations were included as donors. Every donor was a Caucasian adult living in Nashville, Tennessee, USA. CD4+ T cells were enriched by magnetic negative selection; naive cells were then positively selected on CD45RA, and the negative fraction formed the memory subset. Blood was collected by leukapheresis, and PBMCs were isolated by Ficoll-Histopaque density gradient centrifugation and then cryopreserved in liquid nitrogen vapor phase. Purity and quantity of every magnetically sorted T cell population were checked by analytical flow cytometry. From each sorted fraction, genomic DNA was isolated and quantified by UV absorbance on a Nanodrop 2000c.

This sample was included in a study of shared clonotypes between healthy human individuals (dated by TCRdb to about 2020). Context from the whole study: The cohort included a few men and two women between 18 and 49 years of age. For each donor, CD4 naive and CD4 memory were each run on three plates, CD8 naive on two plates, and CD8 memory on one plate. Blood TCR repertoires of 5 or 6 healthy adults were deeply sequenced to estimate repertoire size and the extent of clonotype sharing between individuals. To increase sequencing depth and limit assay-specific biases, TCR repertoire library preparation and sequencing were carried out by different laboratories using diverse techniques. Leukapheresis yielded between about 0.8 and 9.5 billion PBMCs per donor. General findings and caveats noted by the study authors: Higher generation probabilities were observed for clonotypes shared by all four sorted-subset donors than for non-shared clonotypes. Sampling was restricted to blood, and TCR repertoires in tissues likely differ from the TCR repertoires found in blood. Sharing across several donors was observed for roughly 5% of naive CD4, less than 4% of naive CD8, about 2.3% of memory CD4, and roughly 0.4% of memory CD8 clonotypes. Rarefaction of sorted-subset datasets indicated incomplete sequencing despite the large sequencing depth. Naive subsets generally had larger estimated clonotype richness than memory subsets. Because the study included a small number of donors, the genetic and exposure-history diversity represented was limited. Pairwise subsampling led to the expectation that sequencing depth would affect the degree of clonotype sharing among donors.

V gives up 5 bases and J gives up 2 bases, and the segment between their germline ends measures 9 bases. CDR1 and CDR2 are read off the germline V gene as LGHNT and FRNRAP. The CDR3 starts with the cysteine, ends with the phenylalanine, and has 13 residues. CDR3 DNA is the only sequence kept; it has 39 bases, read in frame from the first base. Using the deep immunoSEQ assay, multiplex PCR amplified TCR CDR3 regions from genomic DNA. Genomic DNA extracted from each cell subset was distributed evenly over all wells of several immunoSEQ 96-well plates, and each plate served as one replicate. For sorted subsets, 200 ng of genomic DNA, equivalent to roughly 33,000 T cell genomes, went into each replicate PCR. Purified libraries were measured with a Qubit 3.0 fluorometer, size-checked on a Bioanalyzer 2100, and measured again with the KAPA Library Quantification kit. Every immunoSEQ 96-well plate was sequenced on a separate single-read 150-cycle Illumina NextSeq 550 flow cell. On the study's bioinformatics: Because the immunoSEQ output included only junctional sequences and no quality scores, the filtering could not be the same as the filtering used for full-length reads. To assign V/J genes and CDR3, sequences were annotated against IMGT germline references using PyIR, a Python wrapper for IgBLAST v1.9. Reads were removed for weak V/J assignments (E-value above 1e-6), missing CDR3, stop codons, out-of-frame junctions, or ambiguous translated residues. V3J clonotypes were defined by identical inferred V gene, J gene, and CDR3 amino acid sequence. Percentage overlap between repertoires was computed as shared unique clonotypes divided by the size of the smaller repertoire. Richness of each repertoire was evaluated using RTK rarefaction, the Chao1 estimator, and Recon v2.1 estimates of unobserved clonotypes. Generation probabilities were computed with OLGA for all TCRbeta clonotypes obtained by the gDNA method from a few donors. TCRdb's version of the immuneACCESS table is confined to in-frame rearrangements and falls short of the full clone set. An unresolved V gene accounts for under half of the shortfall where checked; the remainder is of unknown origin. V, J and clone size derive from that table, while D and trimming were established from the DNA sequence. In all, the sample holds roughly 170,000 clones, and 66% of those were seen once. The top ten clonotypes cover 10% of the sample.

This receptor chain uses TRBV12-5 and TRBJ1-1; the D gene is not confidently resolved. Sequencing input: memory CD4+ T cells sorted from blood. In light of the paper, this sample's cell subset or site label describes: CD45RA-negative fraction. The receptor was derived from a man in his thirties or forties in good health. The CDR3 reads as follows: CASGLAFNTEAFF. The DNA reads TGTGCTAGTGGTCTTGCATTTAACACTGAAGCTTTCTTT.